This T cell receptor beta chain was identified during a study of CD8 T cells in ankylosing spondylitis. Study-level results: Disease-linked clones bore a CD8+ phenotype and were relatively rare in peripheral blood. Clones linked to disease were reported to show significant enrichment in matched ankylosing spondylitis synovial fluid.

This clonotype occurred a few times. Antigen specificity is unknown. TCRdb processed the 5' RACE reads anew with MiXCR; each CDR3 protein has one entry. The profile covers 85,000 to 100,000 distinct CDR3 sequences, with about 8.5% appearing a single time and nearly 10% taken by the ten largest. Germline V lookup: CDR1 SGHTA, CDR2 FQGNSA. The V end lost 6 bases, the J end lost 6 bases, and 9 bases lay between the germline ends. This CDR3 has 13 amino acids. What was sequenced was blood, either unsorted or a sorted T cell fraction (not recorded which). J is TRBJ1-6 and V is TRBV7-2; D uncertain. The receptor comes from a male donor with ankylosing spondylitis or in good health (not recorded which). The CDR3: CASRLNSNSPLHF. The CDR3 nucleotides read TGTGCCAGCAGATTGAACAGTAATTCACCCCTCCACTTT.